The next 21 T cell receptor beta chains were all read from a single sample in a study of response to subunit inactivated influenza vaccine. TCRdb re-called the RT-PCR reads through MiXCR, storing one row per CDR3 protein. Of 650,000 to 800,000 distinct CDR3 sequences in the sample, approximately 15% are singletons; the top ten hold 6.5% to 8.5%. The specimen comprised PBMCs from blood, sampled 14 to 15 days before vaccination. The receptors originated from a man aged 45-60 years who received an inactivated influenza vaccine.

J is TRBJ1-1 and V is TRBV6-1; 10 bases align to TRBD1. Germline CDR1 reads MNHNS; CDR2 reads SASEGT. V gave up 6 bases and J gave up 2 bases; unmatched junction bases: 6. There are 15 residues in the CDR3. CDR3 sequence (DNA): TGTGCCAGCAGCGCCGGGACAGGGGCTAACACTGAAGCTTTCTTT. This translates into CASSAGTGANTEAFF.

The rearrangement uses TRBV2 and TRBJ2-2; 8 positions agree with TRBD1. Germline-derived CDR1 and CDR2 are SNHLY and FYNNEI. V was clipped by 10 bases and J by 5 bases; unmatched bases: 3. This CDR3 spans 12 amino acids. CDR3 sequence (DNA): TGTGCCACAGGGGGCGGGACCGGGGAGCTGTTTTTT. It is translated as CATGGGTGELFF.

The chain recombines TRBV28 with TRBJ1-2, with unresolved D. The CDR3 length is 13 residues. Germline CDR1 and CDR2: MDHEN and SYDVKM. The V gene lost 3 bases and the J gene lost 7 bases, with 12 bases spanning the gap. For the CDR3, the DNA is TGTGCCAGCAGTTTCACTAGTCGGGGTGGCTACACCTTC. The encoded protein is CASSFTSRGGYTF.

This clonotype has just a few counts. J is TRBJ1-1 and V is TRBV5-5; no clear D. From germline, CDR1 is SGHKS and CDR2 YYEKEE (reference sequence). The CDR3 sequence is 12 residues long. V lost 4 bases and J lost 4, with 8 bases in between. In DNA, the CDR3 is TGTGCCAGCAGCCGGGAGGTCACTGAAGCTTTCTTT. Translated: CASSREVTEAFF.

This clonotype has ten or more counts. The chain recombines TRBV12-3 or TRBV12-4 with TRBJ2-7; the D is unclear. Trimming took off 5 bases at V and 6 bases at J, with 11 bases between the two ends. This CDR3 has 12 residues. CDR3 in DNA: TGTGCCAGCAGTACTGGTGACCGCGAGCAGTACTTC. Translated, it gives CASSTGDREQYF.

There are a few counts of this clonotype. The chain is built from TRBV15 and TRBJ2-2, with 7 bases identical to TRBD1. This CDR3 spans 14 amino acids. The germline CDR1 and CDR2 sequences are LNHNV and YYDKDF (reference sequence). V gave up 0 bases and J gave up 8 bases; unmatched junction bases: 3. In DNA, the CDR3 is TGTGCCACCAGCAGAGATACAGGGGCGGGGGAGCTGTTTTTT. Translation: CATSRDTGAGELFF.

This clonotype was recorded a few times. This sequence joins TRBV6-2 or TRBV6-3 and TRBJ2-7, with D uncertain. Trimming cost V 4 bases and J 5 bases, with 12 bases left between them. CDR3 size: 13 residues. CDR1 is MNHEY and CDR2 is SVGEGT in the germline V gene. The CDR3 region has the DNA TGTGCCAGCAGTTCGGCAAAAGACAACGAGCAGTACTTC. It specifies CASSSAKDNEQYF.

This clonotype came up a few times. V and J are TRBV6-5 and TRBJ1-6; D ambiguous. This CDR3 has 18 amino acids. Germline V lookup: CDR1 MNHEY, CDR2 SVGAGI. V lost 0 bases and J lost 0, with 12 bases in between. CDR3 sequence (DNA): TGTGCCAGCAGTTACTCAAGGGCTCCGAGCTCCTATAATTCACCCCTCCACTTT. Translating it yields CASSYSRAPSSYNSPLHF.

This clonotype was observed a handful of times. The chain joins TRBV4-1 to TRBJ2-7; 8 bases line up with TRBD1. V was clipped by 6 bases and J by 1 base; unmatched bases: 5. The CDR3 covers 14 residues. The germline V gene has CDR1 MGHRA and CDR2 YSYEKL. As DNA, the CDR3 is TGCGCCAGCAGGGCAGGACAGGGTTCCTACGAGCAGTACTTC. It translates to CASRAGQGSYEQYF.

The V and J genes are TRBV6-2 or TRBV6-3 and TRBJ1-2; possible D gene TRBD1, 6 bases. The CDR3 totals 15 residues. V gave up 6 bases and J gave up 4 bases, with 18 bases separating them. Germline V gene sequence: CDR1 MNHEY, CDR2 SVGEGT. Written as DNA, the CDR3 is TGTGCCAGCAGCCTCATCGGGGGGGCGACCTATGGCTACACCTTC. It is translated as CASSLIGGATYGYTF.

The chain employs TRBV5-1 and TRBJ2-2; TRBD1 aligns across 7 bases. Germline CDR1 SGHRS, CDR2 YFSETQ. Germline trimming cut 0 bases from V and 8 bases from J; bases unmatched to any gene: 10. The CDR3 runs 16 residues. The CDR3 bases are TGCGCCAGCAGCTTGGAGACAGGGCCCGGCCTAGGGGAGCTGTTTTTT. Translated, it gives CASSLETGPGLGELFF.

The rearrangement joins TRBV6-5 to TRBJ2-1; D gene uncertain. CDR3 size: 16 residues. CDR1 and CDR2 (germline): MNHEY, SVGAGI. Trimming shortened V by 0 bases and J by 0 bases, and 9 bases separated the two germline ends. The CDR3 loop reads CASSYSMFISYNEQFF. The CDR3 bases are TGTGCCAGCAGTTACTCGATGTTTATCTCCTACAATGAGCAGTTCTTC.

In its sample, this clonotype was seen many times. V gene TRBV29-1 combines with J gene TRBJ2-7, with 9 bases aligning to TRBD2. The junction had 15 bases not matched to a gene; V was cut back by 6 bases and J by 3 bases. The germline gives CDR1 SQVTM, CDR2 ANQGSEA. The CDR3 runs to 16 residues. The CDR3 DNA reads TGCAGCGTCGCGGGGGCTAGCGGGAACGTAAACTACGAGCAGTACTTC. Residues: CSVAGASGNVNYEQYF.

This rearrangement joins TRBV29-1 to TRBJ2-2; no definite D call. The CDR3 runs to 14 residues. The ends were cut back, 5 bases at V and 0 bases at J, with 10 bases in the middle. CDR1 is SQVTM and CDR2 is ANQGSEA in the germline V gene. This chain's CDR3 is CSVRLESNTGELFF. DNA of the CDR3: TGCAGCGTTCGGTTAGAGTCGAACACCGGGGAGCTGTTTTTT.

This sequence joins TRBV4-3 and TRBJ2-3; TRBD2 matches 8 bases. Germline trimming cut 2 bases from V and 4 bases from J; bases unmatched to any gene: 14. Germline CDR1 and CDR2: LGHNA and YSLEER. The CDR3 is made up of 18 amino acids. DNA of the CDR3: TGCGCCAGCAGCCAATACTCCTCGTCGGGGGGGGCCCCAGATACGCAGTATTTT. Protein sequence: CASSQYSSSGGAPDTQYF.

The rearrangement uses TRBV12-3 or TRBV12-4 and TRBJ2-7; D uncertain. There are 15 residues in the CDR3. The V end was cut by 3 bases, the J end by 7 bases, with 19 bases between. The CDR3 region is CASSFDTLRWGEQYF. CDR3 coding DNA: TGTGCCAGCAGTTTTGATACTCTTCGATGGGGTGAGCAGTACTTC.

This clonotype was counted only a few times. The chain combines TRBV2 with TRBJ2-1; unclear D gene. Germline V gene sequence: CDR1 SNHLY, CDR2 FYNNEI. There are 13 residues in the CDR3. V was shortened by 1 base and J by 11 bases, with 12 bases between the two germline ends. CDR3 nucleotide sequence: TGTGCCAGCAGTGAAGATCGGAAGTACAAGCAGTTCTTC. Translated: CASSEDRKYKQFF.

This clonotype has a count of ten or more. The chain uses TRBV29-1 and TRBJ1-1; D is uncertain. From germline, CDR1 is SQVTM and CDR2 ANQGSEA. This CDR3 is built from 15 residues. Trimming took 0 bases from V and 8 from J, leaving 19 bases between them. CDR3 coding DNA: TGCAGCGTTGAAGATCGAAAGGGTCCAACGCCGGAAGCTTTCTTT. Amino acid sequence: CSVEDRKGPTPEAFF.

The J gene is TRBJ2-7, the V gene TRBV9; D tentatively reads TRBD1 or TRBD2 (6 bases each). The CDR3 length is 13 residues. Germline-derived CDR1 and CDR2 are SGDLS and YYNGEE. The ends were cut back, 2 bases at V and 5 bases at J, with 11 bases in the middle. This CDR3 is CASSVGGRNEQYF. CDR3 coding DNA: TGTGCCAGCAGCGTCGGGGGCAGGAACGAGCAGTACTTC.

This clonotype was counted only a few times. The chain recombines TRBV2 with TRBJ2-5, with D possibly called TRBD1 or TRBD2 (5 bases each). From germline, CDR1 is SNHLY and CDR2 FYNNEI. With 9 bases removed from V and 7 bases from J, the gap between germline ends came to 6 bases. This CDR3 comprises 9 residues. CDR3 amino acids: CASGGTQYF. The CDR3 DNA reads as TGTGCCAGTGGGGGGACCCAGTACTTC.

The rearrangement links TRBV5-1 to TRBJ2-2; 8 positions match TRBD1. V trimming: 7 bases; J trimming: 7 bases; junction bases outside the gene matches: 15. The CDR3 length is 16 residues. CDR1 is SGHRS, CDR2 YFSETQ, per germline. As DNA, the CDR3 is TGCGCCAGCGTTTCCACGGACAGGGCAGGTTACGGGGAGCTGTTTTTT. This encodes CASVSTDRAGYGELFF.